The following is a TCR beta chain sequence with its context. Its antigen remains unidentified. Base qualities were left out, and no much larger clone turns up one base away. In Seattle, one collaborating source enrolled patients while the infection was active and tracked those patients longitudinally over the course of disease. Whole blood was collected in K2EDTA tubes by collaborating institutions according to the institutions' own protocols. For TCRbeta analysis, collaborators shipped samples as frozen whole blood, isolated PBMCs, or DNA extracted from either of those sample types. TCRbeta CDR3 regions were amplified from genomic DNA by means of the immunoSEQ Assay, a bias-controlled multiplex PCR. Processing in the source paper ran as follows. Within the assay, amplification of reference gene primers was used to estimate how many nucleated cells each sample contained. Sequence reads were collapsed and filtered to measure the absolute abundance of every unique TCRbeta CDR3 rearrangement. For each sample, productive Simpson clonality was calculated by taking the square root of Simpson's diversity index across productive rearrangements. The source is immuneACCESS, and TCRdb retained only in-frame sequences with V and J called. Part of the clones is not carried over; for the studies checked, unresolved V genes explain less than half of this, and the remainder is unexplained. V, J and clone size are taken as reported in that table, and D and trimming were inferred from the DNA itself. The table for this sample lists roughly 300,000 clones; more than 80% of them were counted only once. The biggest ten clones account for approximately 7.5% of the sample.

This sample was included in a study of blood T cell repertoires in COVID-19 (TCRdb year 2020). Regarding the complete study: Samples covering the acute and convalescent phases of COVID-19 were provided by collaborators in the United States, Italy and Spain. The material from the prospective study consisted of cDNA or gDNA derived from T cells, B-cell-depleted T cells, or PBMCs. Deeply sampled blood TCRbeta repertoires from subjects exposed to, actively infected with, or recovered from COVID-19 were included in the dataset. The repertoires were made available in a free public database intended to serve as a resource for research on the immune response to SARS-CoV-2. The samples were drawn from the first 160 participants of the ongoing ImmuneRACE study and from 1,254 subjects provided by 6 global collaborators. Sample metadata almost always included a de-identified subject ID, COVID-19 status, age in years and sex. HLA class I and class II types, where available, came from metadata supplied by the sample provider rather than from assay-based typing.

Study-wide conclusions, independent of this receptor: How much clinical and demographic metadata was included differed by source and by participant, and the metadata was provided uncurated.

The germline V gene (reference sequence) specifies LNHDA as CDR1 and SQIVND as CDR2. Reading from cysteine to phenylalanine, the CDR3 counts 17 amino acids. Just CDR3 DNA is preserved here, 51 bases in frame from base 1. For this chain, trimming is 4 bases at the V end and 5 bases at the J end, and the number of junction bases without a gene match is 13. The sequenced sample was peripheral blood. The receptor was isolated from a woman younger than 45 with COVID-19, enrolled during active disease. The sequence links TRBV19 to TRBJ1-5; 8 bases in the middle match TRBD1. CDR3 region: CASSSPSQGALDQPQHF. In nucleotide form, the sequence is TGTGCCAGTAGTAGCCCCTCCCAGGGGGCGTTAGATCAGCCCCAGCATTTT.